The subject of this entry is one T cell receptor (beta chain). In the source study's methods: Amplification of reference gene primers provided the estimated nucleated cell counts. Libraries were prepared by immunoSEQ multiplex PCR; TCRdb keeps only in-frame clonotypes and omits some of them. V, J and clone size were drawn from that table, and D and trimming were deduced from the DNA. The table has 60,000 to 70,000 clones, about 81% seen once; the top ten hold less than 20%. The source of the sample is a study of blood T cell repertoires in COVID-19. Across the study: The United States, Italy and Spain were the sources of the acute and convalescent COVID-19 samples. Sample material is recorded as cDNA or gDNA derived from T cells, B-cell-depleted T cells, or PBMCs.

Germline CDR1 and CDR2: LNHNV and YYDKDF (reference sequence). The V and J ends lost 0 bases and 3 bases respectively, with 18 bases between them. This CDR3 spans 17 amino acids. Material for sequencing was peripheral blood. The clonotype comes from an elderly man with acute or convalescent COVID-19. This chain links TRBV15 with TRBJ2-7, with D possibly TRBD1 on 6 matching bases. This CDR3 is CATSRDRGTRIFYEQYF. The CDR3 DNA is TGTGCCACCAGCAGAGATAGAGGGACAAGGATATTCTACGAGCAGTACTTC.